This entry lists 26 T cell receptor beta chains sequenced from one sample in a study of precursors of human CD4 cytotoxic T cells. Bulk UMI-based sequencing covered sorted CD4+ central memory, effector memory, IL-7R-high and IL-7R-negative TEMRA subsets. Using its own MiXCR run on the reads, TCRdb lists one record per CDR3 protein. The repertoire has around 740 distinct CDR3 sequences, roughly a fifth of them found once; the top ten carry approximately 14%. The sample taken for sequencing was memory CD4+ T cells from blood (PBMCs). These receptors came from a human donor in good health.

This clonotype has a handful of counts. The V call is TRBV20-1, the J call TRBJ2-3; 14 positions match TRBD2. CDR1 DFQATT and CDR2 SNEGSKA come from the germline V gene (reference sequence). Unmatched junction bases numbered 6, after V lost 2 bases and J lost 5 bases. The CDR3 has 16 residues. The CDR3 bases are TGCAGTGCTAGACCGGGACTAGCGGGAGATATAGATACGCAGTATTTT. This codes for CSARPGLAGDIDTQYF.

This clonotype was detected only a few times. The CDR3: CASSPTLGLGVGPKSRGYEQYF. CDR3 DNA sequence: TGCGCCAGCAGCCCTACCCTAGGACTAGGAGTCGGTCCCAAGTCGCGTGGCTACGAGCAGTACTTC. The gene calls are TRBV4-1 and TRBJ2-7; 7 nucleotides agree with TRBD2. J gave up 3 bases and V 4 bases, and 30 bases lay outside the gene matches. Germline V gives CDR1 MGHRA, CDR2 YSYEKL. CDR3 length equals 22 residues.

This clonotype is classed as medium-sized. The chain links TRBV5-1 to TRBJ2-5; tentatively, D is TRBD1 or TRBD2 (6 bases each). This CDR3 comprises 13 residues. Trimming pared 5 bases from V and 5 bases from J, leaving 13 bases between. The V gene's germline CDR1 is SGHRS and CDR2 YFSETQ. In nucleotides, the CDR3 is TGCGCCAGCAGTCGACTAGGGGGGGAGACCCAGTACTTC. It is translated as CASSRLGGETQYF. Filled out from reference TRBV5-1 and TRBJ2-5, the complete variable domain reads KAGVTQTPRYLIKTRGQQVTLSCSPISGHRSVSWYQQTPGQGLQFLFEYFSETQRNKGNFPGRFSGRQFSNSRSEMNVSTLELGDSALYLCASSRLGGETQYFGPGTRLLVL.

By share of the sample, this clonotype is large. The chain couples TRBV4-2 to TRBJ1-5; 7 nucleotides align to TRBD1. J was trimmed by 11 bases and V by 6 bases; bases with no gene match: 13. CDR1 and CDR2 (germline): LGHNA, YNFKEQ. This CDR3 is built from 14 residues. The CDR3 nucleotides are TGTGCCAGCAGTGCCTCTTGGACAGGACGAGCCCAGCATTTT. This sequence encodes CASSASWTGRAQHF.

The rearrangement uses TRBV5-1 and TRBJ2-7; a weak D match, TRBD1 (6 bases). V shed 0 bases and J shed 2 bases, with 9 bases lying between them. From germline, CDR1 is SGHRS and CDR2 YFSETQ. This CDR3 is built from 14 residues. CDR3 sequence: CASSLEQGTYEQYF. The CDR3 coding sequence is TGCGCCAGCAGCTTGGAACAGGGTACCTACGAGCAGTACTTC.

There are a few counts of this clonotype. The J gene is TRBJ1-5, the V gene TRBV28; 7 positions match TRBD1. Germline V lookup: CDR1 MDHEN, CDR2 SYDVKM. This CDR3 region has 16 residues. With V trimmed by 5 bases and J by 2 bases, 9 bases remained unmatched. CDR3 sequence (DNA): TGTGCCAGCAGTCAGCTCAGGGGGGGGGGCAATCAGCCCCAGCATTTT. Residues: CASSQLRGGGNQPQHF.

The V and J genes are TRBV20-1 and TRBJ2-1, with D hard to call. From germline, CDR1 is DFQATT and CDR2 SNEGSKA (reference sequence). The CDR3 consists of 13 residues. Trimming took off 5 bases at V and 6 bases at J, with 14 bases between the two ends. CDR3 in DNA: TGCAGTGCTGGCCCGGGCCTCCCCAATGAGCAGTTCTTC. Translating gives CSAGPGLPNEQFF.

The CDR3 DNA is TGTGCCAGCAGCCCCCCCAACTCGATCACGCGCGAGCAGTACTTC. Protein sequence: CASSPPNSITREQYF. The gene calls are TRBV7-2 and TRBJ2-7; no clear D gene. From germline, CDR1 is SGHTA and CDR2 FQGNSA. V lost 5 bases and J lost 6, with 20 bases in between. The CDR3 covers 15 residues. Supplemented by reference TRBV7-2 and TRBJ2-7, the full variable domain reads GAGVSQSPSNKVTEKGKDVELRCDPISGHTALYWYRQSLGQGLEFLIYFQGNSAPDKSGLPSDRFSAERTGGSVSTLTIQRTQQEDSAVYLCASSPPNSITREQYFGPGTRLTVT.

In its sample, this clonotype is hyperexpanded. The chain combines TRBV20-1 with TRBJ2-7; 7 bases are shared with TRBD2. The CDR3 runs to 16 residues. Germline loops: CDR1 DFQATT, CDR2 SNEGSKA (reference sequence). The ends lost 1 base at V and 1 base at J; junction bases unmatched: 10. This CDR3 reads CSARGLLAGVSYEQYF. CDR3 in DNA: TGCAGTGCTAGAGGGCTTTTGGCGGGAGTTTCCTACGAGCAGTACTTC.

This clonotype is termed large. CDR3 region: CASSALAGTYNEQFF. The CDR3 DNA reads as TGTGCCAGCAGCGCTCTAGCGGGAACCTACAATGAGCAGTTCTTC. The rearrangement uses TRBV9 and TRBJ2-1; 9 bases agree with TRBD2. Germline trimming cut 3 bases from V and 2 bases from J; bases unmatched to any gene: 3. Germline lookup yields CDR1 SGDLS and CDR2 YYNGEE. The CDR3 has 15 residues. Combining the CDR3 with reference TRBV9 and TRBJ2-1 gives the whole variable domain DSGVTQTPKHLITATGQRVTLRCSPRSGDLSVYWYQQSLDQGLQFLIQYYNGEERAKGNILERFSAQQFPDLHSELNLSSLELGDSALYFCASSALAGTYNEQFFGPGTRLTVL.

The table lists this clonotype with a few counts. The V and J genes are TRBV29-1 and TRBJ2-1, with D possibly matching TRBD1 (6 bases). This CDR3 has 13 amino acids. The germline gives CDR1 SQVTM, CDR2 ANQGSEA. With 7 bases removed from V and 6 bases from J, the gap between germline ends came to 16 bases. CDR3 nucleotide sequence: TGCAGCGCTCAGGGGTCACCTTCCAATGAGCAGTTCTTC. Translated, it gives CSAQGSPSNEQFF.

Note on this clonotype: This sequence may be a read error, since a much larger clone differs from it by one base. V and J are TRBV3-1 and TRBJ2-7; D may be TRBD1 (5 bases). CDR1 LGHDT and CDR2 YNNKEL come from the germline V gene (reference sequence). This CDR3 comprises 14 residues. The ends were cut back, 5 bases at V and 2 bases at J, with 13 bases in the middle. Here the CDR3 reads CASSGRGTAYEQYF. The CDR3 nucleotides read TGTGCCAGCAGCGGAAGGGGAACAGCCTACGAGCAGTACTTC.

This clonotype is labeled medium-sized. This chain joins TRBV3-1 and TRBJ2-6; D unresolved. This CDR3 contains 14 residues. Germline V gives CDR1 LGHDT, CDR2 YNNKEL (reference sequence). V shed 4 bases and J shed 0 bases, with 4 bases lying between them. In DNA, the CDR3 is TGTGCCAGCAGCCTCGCCTCTGGGGCCAACGTCCTGACTTTC. This translates into CASSLASGANVLTF.

There are a few counts of this clonotype. The V and J genes are TRBV4-1 and TRBJ2-1; possible D gene TRBD1, 6 bases. Germline lookup yields CDR1 MGHRA and CDR2 YSYEKL. Trimming took 4 bases from V and 0 from J, leaving 16 bases between them. The CDR3 is 17 amino acids. CDR3 sequence (DNA): TGCGCCAGCAGCCTATCGGACAGCCGAAGCTCCTACAATGAGCAGTTCTTC. It yields the protein CASSLSDSRSSYNEQFF.

Regarding this clonotype: This may be a read error: a much more frequent sequence differs by one nucleotide. The rearrangement uses TRBV29-1 and TRBJ2-2; 8 bases map to TRBD1. The CDR3 length is 14 residues. CDR1 is SQVTM and CDR2 is ANQGSEA in the germline V gene. The CDR3 spells CSVRDRTNTGEPFF. CDR3 bases: TGCAGCGTCAGGGACAGGACAAACACCGGGGAGCCGTTTTTT.

This clonotype is large. V is TRBV9 and J is TRBJ1-1, with no clear D. This CDR3 contains 13 residues. The germline V gene encodes CDR1 SGDLS and CDR2 YYNGEE. V lost 4 bases and J 3 bases, leaving 10 bases between the germline ends. In DNA, the CDR3 is TGTGCCAGCAGCCTTAGATCGGACACTGAAGCTTTCTTT. Translated: CASSLRSDTEAFF. Based on the CDR3 plus reference TRBV9 and TRBJ1-1, the full variable domain is DSGVTQTPKHLITATGQRVTLRCSPRSGDLSVYWYQQSLDQGLQFLIQYYNGEERAKGNILERFSAQQFPDLHSELNLSSLELGDSALYFCASSLRSDTEAFFGQGTRLTVV.

This clonotype was seen a few times. The rearrangement links TRBV27 to TRBJ2-7; the D is unclear. This CDR3 spans 10 amino acids. Germline CDR1 is MNHEY and CDR2 is SMNVEV (reference sequence). Trimming pared 7 bases from V and 2 bases from J, leaving 3 bases between. The chain's CDR3 is CASKTYEQYF. The CDR3 DNA reads TGTGCCAGCAAGACCTACGAGCAGTACTTC.

In this sample, this clonotype turned up a few times. Here the CDR3 reads CAWKRWGFGAFF. For the CDR3, the DNA is TGTGCCTGGAAGCGGTGGGGGTTCGGAGCTTTCTTT. The chain links TRBV30 to TRBJ1-1; tentatively, D is TRBD1 (5 bases). This CDR3 has 12 amino acids. Germline V gene sequence: CDR1 GTSNPN, CDR2 SVGIG (reference sequence). Deletions cut 4 bases from V and 10 bases from J, with 16 bases between.

By share, this clonotype counts as large. The chain carries TRBV20-1 and TRBJ2-1, with TRBD2 matching over 8 bases. CDR1 is DFQATT and CDR2 is SNEGSKA in the germline V gene (reference sequence). V lost 6 bases to trimming and J lost 4 bases; unmatched junction nucleotides: 8. CDR3 length equals 14 residues. CDR3 coding DNA: TGCAGTGCAGGGAGCGGGAGCGCGTACAATGAGCAGTTCTTC. Translation gives CSAGSGSAYNEQFF.

This clonotype is hyperexpanded. V is TRBV18 and J is TRBJ1-4, with D possibly TRBD1 on 5 matching bases. The V end lost 3 bases, the J end lost 8 bases, and 16 bases lay between the germline ends. Per germline, CDR1 KGHSH and CDR2 LQKENI. This CDR3 is 15 amino acids long. The CDR3 DNA is TGTGCCAGCTCACCGGATGGGGCGCAGGGCGAAAAACTGTTTTTT. It specifies CASSPDGAQGEKLFF. Full variable domain (remainder filled in from reference TRBV18 and TRBJ1-4): NAGVMQNPRHLVRRRGQEARLRCSPMKGHSHVYWYRQLPEEGLKFMVYLQKENIIDESGMPKERFSAEFPKEGPSILRIQQVVRGDSAAYFCASSPDGAQGEKLFFGSGTQLSVL.

Worth noting for this clonotype: This may be a read error, as it is one base from a much larger clone. The chain employs TRBV5-1 and TRBJ2-3; D is uncertain. This CDR3 comprises 15 residues. Per the germline V gene, CDR1 is SGHRS and CDR2 is YFSETQ. Trimming pared 4 bases from V and 0 bases from J, leaving 12 bases between. The CDR3: CASSTHDPSTDTQYF. CDR3 sequence (DNA): TGCGCCAGCAGCACCCACGACCCTAGCACAGATACGCAGTATTTT.

This clonotype counts as large. V gene TRBV9 combines with J gene TRBJ1-4; no definite D call. This CDR3 is 13 amino acids long. The germline V gene has CDR1 SGDLS and CDR2 YYNGEE. V was trimmed by 0 bases and J by 5 bases, leaving 5 bases between them. CDR3 protein: CASSVEQNEKLFF. The CDR3 coding sequence is TGTGCCAGCAGCGTAGAACAGAATGAAAAACTGTTTTTT.

J is TRBJ1-5 and V is TRBV11-2; the D is unclear. Germline lookup yields CDR1 SGHAT and CDR2 FQNNGV. The CDR3 is made up of 12 amino acids. V gave up 4 bases and J gave up 9 bases, with 10 bases separating them. The CDR3 region has the DNA TGTGCCAGCAGCTCTCCGGGTTTGCCCCAGCATTTT. This encodes CASSSPGLPQHF.

This clonotype was observed a handful of times. The chain uses TRBV11-2 and TRBJ1-4; D not certain. Germline V CDR1 and CDR2: SGHAT, FQNNGV. With 7 bases removed from V and 7 bases from J, the gap between germline ends came to 13 bases. CDR3 length: 13 amino acids. The CDR3 loop reads CASKNIRAEKLFF. The DNA for the CDR3 is TGTGCCAGCAAAAACATTAGAGCTGAAAAACTGTTTTTT.

Within the sample, this clonotype is large. CDR3 sequence: CASSPGANYGYTF. CDR3 bases: TGTGCCAGCTCACCCGGTGCTAACTATGGCTACACCTTC. J is TRBJ1-2 and V is TRBV18; D ambiguous. The V and J ends lost 3 bases and 0 bases respectively, with 5 bases between them. The CDR3 covers 13 residues. Germline V gene lookup returns CDR1 KGHSH and CDR2 LQKENI.

The genes are TRBV7-3 and TRBJ2-1; no clear D. V was clipped by 4 bases and J by 10 bases, with 14 bases between them. Germline V lookup: CDR1 SGHTA, CDR2 FQGTGA. The CDR3 contains 13 residues. In nucleotides, the CDR3 is TGTGCCAGCAGCTCCCAAGGTGTAGGCGAGCAGTTCTTC. Its translation: CASSSQGVGEQFF.